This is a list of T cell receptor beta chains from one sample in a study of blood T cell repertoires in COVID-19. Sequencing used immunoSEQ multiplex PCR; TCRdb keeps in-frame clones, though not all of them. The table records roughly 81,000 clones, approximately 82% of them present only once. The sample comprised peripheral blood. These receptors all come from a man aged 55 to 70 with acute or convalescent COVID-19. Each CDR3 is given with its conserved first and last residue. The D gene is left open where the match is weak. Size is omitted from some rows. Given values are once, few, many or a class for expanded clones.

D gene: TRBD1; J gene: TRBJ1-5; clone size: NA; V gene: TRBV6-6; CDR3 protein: CASSQTGGRQPQHF; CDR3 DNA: TGTGCCAGCAGCCAAACAGGGGGCCGGCAGCCCCAGCATTTT
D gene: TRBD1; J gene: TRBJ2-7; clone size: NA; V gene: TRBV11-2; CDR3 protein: CASSPGTGAYEQYF; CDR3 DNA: TGTGCCAGCAGCCCAGGGACAGGGGCCTACGAGCAGTACTTC
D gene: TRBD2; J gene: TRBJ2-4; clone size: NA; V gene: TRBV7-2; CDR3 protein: CASSISWGEGQYF; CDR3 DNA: TGTGCCAGCAGTATAAGTTGGGGGGAGGGTCAGTACTTC
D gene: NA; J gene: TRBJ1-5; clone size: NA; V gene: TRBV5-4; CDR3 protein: CASSLRPGDTDQPQHF; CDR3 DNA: TGTGCCAGCAGCTTGCGGCCCGGGGACACAGATCAGCCCCAGCATTTT
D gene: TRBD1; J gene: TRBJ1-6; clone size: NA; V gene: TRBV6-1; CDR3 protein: CARGQANSPLHF; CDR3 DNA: TGTGCCAGAGGACAGGCTAATTCACCCCTCCACTTT
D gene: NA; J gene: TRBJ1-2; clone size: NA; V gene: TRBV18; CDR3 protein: CASSPGDNGGGYTF; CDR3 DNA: TGTGCCAGCTCACCCGGGGACAATGGGGGAGGCTACACCTTC
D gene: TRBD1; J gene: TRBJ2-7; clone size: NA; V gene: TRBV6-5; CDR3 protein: CATIRDREWYEQYF; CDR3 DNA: TGTGCCACAATCCGGGACAGGGAATGGTACGAGCAGTACTTC
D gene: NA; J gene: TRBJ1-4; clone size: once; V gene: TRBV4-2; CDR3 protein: CASSQREGNEKLFF; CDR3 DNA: TGTGCCAGCAGCCAGCGGGAGGGTAATGAAAAACTGTTTTTT
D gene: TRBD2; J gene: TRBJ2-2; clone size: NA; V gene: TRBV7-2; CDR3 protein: CASDSGGTGELFF; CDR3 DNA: TGTGCCAGCGATAGCGGGGGAACCGGGGAGCTGTTTTTT
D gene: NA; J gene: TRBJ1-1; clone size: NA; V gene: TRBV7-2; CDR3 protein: CASSLRGGTEAFF; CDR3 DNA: TGTGCCAGCAGCTTACGAGGGGGCACTGAAGCTTTCTTT
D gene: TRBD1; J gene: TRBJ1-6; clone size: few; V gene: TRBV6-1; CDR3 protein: CASSFTQGANSPLHF; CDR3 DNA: TGTGCCAGCAGTTTTACACAGGGGGCAAATTCACCCCTCCACTTT
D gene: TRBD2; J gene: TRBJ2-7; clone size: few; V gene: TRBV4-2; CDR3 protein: CASSQDTSVYEQYF; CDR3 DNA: TGTGCCAGCAGCCAAGATACTAGCGTCTACGAGCAGTACTTC
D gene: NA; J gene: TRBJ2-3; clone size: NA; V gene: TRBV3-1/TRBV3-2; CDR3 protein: CASGRGQGSTDTQYF; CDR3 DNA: TGTGCCAGCGGCCGGGGCCAGGGGAGCACAGATACGCAGTATTTT
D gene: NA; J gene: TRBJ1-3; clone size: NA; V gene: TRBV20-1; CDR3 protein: CSASAGRGNTIYF; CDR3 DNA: TGCAGTGCTAGTGCCGGGAGAGGAAACACCATATATTTT
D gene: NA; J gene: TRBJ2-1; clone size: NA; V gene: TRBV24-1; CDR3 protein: CATSPSHREGLFF; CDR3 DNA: TGTGCCACCAGCCCCTCCCACCGCGAGGGCCTGTTCTTC
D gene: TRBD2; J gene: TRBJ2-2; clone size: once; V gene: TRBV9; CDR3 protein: CASSVGGTINTGELFF; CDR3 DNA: TGTGCCAGCAGCGTAGGGGGGACTATTAACACCGGGGAGCTGTTTTTT
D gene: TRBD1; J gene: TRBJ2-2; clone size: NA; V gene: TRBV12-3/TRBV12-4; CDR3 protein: CACRDRDTGELFF; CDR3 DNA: TGTGCCTGCCGGGACAGGGACACCGGGGAGCTGTTTTTT
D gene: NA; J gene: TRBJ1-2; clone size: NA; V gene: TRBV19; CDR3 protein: CASSYSNYGYTF; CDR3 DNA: TGTGCCAGTTCCTACAGTAACTATGGCTACACCTTC
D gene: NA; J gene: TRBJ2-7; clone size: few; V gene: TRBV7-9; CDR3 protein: CASSLGGGFYEQYF; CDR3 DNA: TGTGCCAGCAGCTTAGGAGGGGGTTTCTACGAGCAGTACTTC
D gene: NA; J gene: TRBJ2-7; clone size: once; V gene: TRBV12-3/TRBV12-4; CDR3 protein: CASSFAGTGQYF; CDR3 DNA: TGTGCCAGCAGTTTTGCGGGAACGGGGCAGTACTTC
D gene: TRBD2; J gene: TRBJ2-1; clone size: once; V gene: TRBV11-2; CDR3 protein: CASSLEPAGSYNEQFF; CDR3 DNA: TGTGCCAGCAGCTTAGAACCAGCGGGATCCTACAATGAGCAGTTCTTC
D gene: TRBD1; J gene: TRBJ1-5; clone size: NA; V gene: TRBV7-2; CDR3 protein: CASSPGPGTGNSQPQHF; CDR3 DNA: TGTGCCAGCAGCCCTGGTCCCGGGACAGGGAATAGTCAGCCCCAGCATTTT
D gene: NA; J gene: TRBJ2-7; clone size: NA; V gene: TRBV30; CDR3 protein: CAWSVNEGEQYF; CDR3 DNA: TGTGCCTGGAGTGTGAATGAGGGCGAGCAGTACTTC
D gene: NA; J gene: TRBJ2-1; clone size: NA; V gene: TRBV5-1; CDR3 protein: CASTLGGGPNEQFF; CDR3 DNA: TGCGCCAGCACGTTGGGGGGGGGCCCCAATGAGCAGTTCTTC
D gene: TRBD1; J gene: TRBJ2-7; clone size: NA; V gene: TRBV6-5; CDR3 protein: CASSFEGAFYEQYF; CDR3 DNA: TGTGCCAGCAGTTTCGAGGGGGCTTTCTACGAGCAGTACTTC
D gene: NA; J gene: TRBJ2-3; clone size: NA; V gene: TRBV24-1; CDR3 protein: CATGQQGTGQPSTDTQYF; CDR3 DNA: TGTGCCACCGGTCAACAGGGAACAGGGCAACCTAGCACAGATACGCAGTATTTT
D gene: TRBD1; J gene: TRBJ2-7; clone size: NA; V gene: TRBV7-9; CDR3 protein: CASSFNDRVYEQYF; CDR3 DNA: TGTGCCAGCAGCTTCAATGACAGGGTATACGAGCAGTACTTC
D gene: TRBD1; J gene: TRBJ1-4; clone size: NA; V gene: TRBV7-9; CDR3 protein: CASSARDRSNEKLFF; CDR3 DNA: TGTGCCAGCAGCGCCCGGGACAGATCTAATGAAAAACTGTTTTTT
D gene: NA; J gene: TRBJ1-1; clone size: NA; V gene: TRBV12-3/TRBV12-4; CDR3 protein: CASSSREASEAFF; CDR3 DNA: TGTGCCAGCAGTTCCAGGGAGGCATCTGAAGCTTTCTTT
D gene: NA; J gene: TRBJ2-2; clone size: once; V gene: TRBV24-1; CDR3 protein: CATSVGQNTGELFF; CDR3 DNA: TGTGCCACCAGTGTGGGACAGAACACCGGGGAGCTGTTTTTT
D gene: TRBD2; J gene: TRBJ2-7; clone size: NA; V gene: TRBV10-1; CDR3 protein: CASSGTSGINEQYF; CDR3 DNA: TGCGCCAGCAGTGGGACTAGCGGGATAAACGAGCAGTACTTC
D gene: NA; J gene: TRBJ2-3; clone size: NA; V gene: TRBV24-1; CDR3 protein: CATSDPGAGVGDTQYF; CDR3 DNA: TGTGCCACCAGTGATCCCGGGGCAGGGGTGGGAGATACGCAGTATTTT
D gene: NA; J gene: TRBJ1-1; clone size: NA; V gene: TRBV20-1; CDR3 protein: CSASPHGQLNTEAFF; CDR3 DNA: TGCAGTGCTAGTCCTCATGGGCAGCTAAACACTGAAGCTTTCTTT
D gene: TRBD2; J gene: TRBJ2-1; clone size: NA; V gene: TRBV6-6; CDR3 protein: CASTRLANNEQFF; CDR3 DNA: TGTGCCAGCACGCGACTAGCGAACAATGAGCAGTTCTTC
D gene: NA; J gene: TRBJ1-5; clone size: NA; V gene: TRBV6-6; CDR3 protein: CASSYSRSGDEPQHF; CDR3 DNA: TGTGCCAGCAGTTACTCGAGGTCAGGGGATGAGCCCCAGCATTTT
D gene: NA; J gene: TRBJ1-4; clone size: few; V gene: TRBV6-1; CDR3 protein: CASSENPSTKKLFF; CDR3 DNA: TGTGCCAGCAGTGAAAATCCCTCTACCAAAAAACTGTTTTTT
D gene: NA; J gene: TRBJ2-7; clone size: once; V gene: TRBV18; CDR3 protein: CASTIGTHRYEQYF; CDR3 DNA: TGTGCCAGTACAATTGGGACACACCGCTACGAGCAGTACTTC
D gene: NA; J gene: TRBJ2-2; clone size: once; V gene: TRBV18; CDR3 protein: CASTYGTLNTGELFF; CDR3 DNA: TGTGCCAGCACTTACGGGACTTTGAACACCGGGGAGCTGTTTTTT
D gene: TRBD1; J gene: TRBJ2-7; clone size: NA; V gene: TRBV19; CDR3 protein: CASSRGQAYAYEQYF; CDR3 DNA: TGTGCCAGTAGTAGAGGACAGGCCTACGCCTACGAGCAGTACTTC
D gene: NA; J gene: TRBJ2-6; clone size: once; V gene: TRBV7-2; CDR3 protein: CASSLARIGANVLTF; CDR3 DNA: TGTGCCAGCAGCTTAGCGAGAATTGGGGCCAACGTCCTGACTTTC
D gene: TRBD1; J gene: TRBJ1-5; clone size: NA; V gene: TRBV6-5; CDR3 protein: CASSWTGTNQPQHF; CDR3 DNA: TGTGCCAGCAGTTGGACAGGGACTAATCAGCCCCAGCATTTT
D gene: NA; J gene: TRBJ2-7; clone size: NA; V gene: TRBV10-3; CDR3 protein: CAIRDTNYEQYF; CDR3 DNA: TGTGCCATCCGGGACACAAACTACGAGCAGTACTTC
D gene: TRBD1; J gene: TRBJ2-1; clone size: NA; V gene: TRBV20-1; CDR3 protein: CSASRQGVGEQFF; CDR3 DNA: TGCAGTGCTAGTAGACAGGGGGTTGGTGAGCAGTTCTTC
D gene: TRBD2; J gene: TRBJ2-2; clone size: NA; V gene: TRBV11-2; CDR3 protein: CASRLAGINTGELFF; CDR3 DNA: TGTGCCAGCAGGCTAGCGGGAATAAACACCGGGGAGCTGTTTTTT
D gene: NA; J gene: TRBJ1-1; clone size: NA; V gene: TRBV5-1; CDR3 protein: CASSFDSNTEAFF; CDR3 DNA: TGCGCCAGCAGCTTTGACAGTAACACTGAAGCTTTCTTT
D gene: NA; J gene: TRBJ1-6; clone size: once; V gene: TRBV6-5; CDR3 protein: CASSYSGAESNSPLHF; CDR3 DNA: TGTGCCAGCAGTTACTCTGGGGCGGAGAGTAATTCACCCCTCCACTTT
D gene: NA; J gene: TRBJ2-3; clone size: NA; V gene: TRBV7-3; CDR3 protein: CASSPTNSDTQYF; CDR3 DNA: TGTGCCAGCAGCCCGACAAACTCAGATACGCAGTATTTT
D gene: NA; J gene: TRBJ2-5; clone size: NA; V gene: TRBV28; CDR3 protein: CASSSPGLLQETQYF; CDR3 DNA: TGTGCCAGCAGTTCCCCGGGACTCTTGCAAGAGACCCAGTACTTC
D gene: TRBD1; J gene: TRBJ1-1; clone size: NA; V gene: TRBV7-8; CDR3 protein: CASSGQAWMNTEAFF; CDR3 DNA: TGTGCCAGCAGCGGACAGGCTTGGATGAACACTGAAGCTTTCTTT